The 24 T cell receptor beta chains below were found in one sample sequenced in a study of identical twins' blood T cells. TCRdb used MiXCR to reprocess the 5' RACE reads, holding one entry per CDR3 protein. Of a few hundred thousand distinct CDR3 sequences listed, over 25% were seen once; the top ten hold around 5.6%. The sample was PBMCs. All receptors come from a woman between 18 and 49 years old in good health.

The chain combines TRBV5-1 with TRBJ2-2; 8 nucleotides align to TRBD2. After removal of 6 bases from V and 5 bases from J, the junction contained 6 bases not matched to a gene. Germline V gene data show CDR1 as SGHRS and CDR2 as YFSETQ. This CDR3 comprises 14 residues. The CDR3 region has the DNA TGCGCCAGCAACTTCGGGGGGGCGACCGGGGAGCTGTTTTTT. Protein product: CASNFGGATGELFF.

The rearrangement uses TRBV6-2 or TRBV6-3 and TRBJ2-1; D assignment may be TRBD1 or TRBD2 (5 bases each). The CDR3 covers 14 residues. The V end was cut by 11 bases, the J end by 1 base, with 15 bases between. The germline V gene has CDR1 MNHEY and CDR2 SVGEGT. As DNA, the CDR3 is TGTGCCGCAGCGAGGGGTATTTCCTACAATGAGCAGTTCTTC. Encoded protein: CAAARGISYNEQFF.

The rearrangement uses TRBV29-1 and TRBJ2-3, with D maybe TRBD1 (6 bases). V was pared by 7 bases and J by 4 bases, with 21 bases between. Germline lookup yields CDR1 SQVTM and CDR2 ANQGSEA. This CDR3 contains 15 residues. CDR3 nucleotide sequence: TGCAGCGCTTCCCAAGGACAGCGGCTAGCAGATACGCAGTATTTT. The encoded protein is CSASQGQRLADTQYF.

The genes are TRBV28 and TRBJ1-5, with D hard to call. V lost 3 bases and J lost 3, with 9 bases in between. The germline V gene encodes CDR1 MDHEN and CDR2 SYDVKM. This CDR3 contains 14 residues. The CDR3 DNA follows: TGTGCCAGCAGTTTTCCCCGGGTCAATCAGCCCCAGCATTTT. The encoded protein is CASSFPRVNQPQHF.

This clonotype has only one observation. One junction end does not reproduce the germline sequence, and a read error may be involved. The V and J genes are TRBV5-1 and TRBJ2-1; 11 bases fit TRBD2. Germline V lookup: CDR1 SGHRS, CDR2 YFSETQ. The CDR3 is 16 residues long. The CDR3, as DNA: TGCGCCAGCAGCATTTCCGGGACTAGCGGATACAATGAGCGGTTCTTC. It codes for CASSISGTSGYNERFF.

J is TRBJ1-5 and V is TRBV12-3 or TRBV12-4; 10 nucleotides agree with TRBD1. V lost 6 bases to trimming and J lost 6 bases; unmatched junction nucleotides: 5. This CDR3 region has 14 residues. The CDR3 protein is CASSKGQGVQPQHF. The CDR3 DNA reads as TGTGCCAGCAGCAAAGGACAGGGGGTTCAGCCCCAGCATTTT.

Points on this clonotype: This may be a read error: a much more frequent sequence differs by one nucleotide. This sequence joins TRBV24-1 and TRBJ1-1, with D possibly matching TRBD1 (5 bases). Between the trimmed V and J ends, which lost 5 bases and 5 bases, there was a span of 8 bases. Germline V gene lookup returns CDR1 KGHDR and CDR2 SFDVKD. The CDR3 contains 12 residues. The CDR3 DNA sequence: TGTGCCACCAGTGGATGGGGGACTGAAGCTTTCTTT. This gives the protein CATSGWGTEAFF.

The V call is TRBV20-1, the J call TRBJ1-2, with D unclear. This CDR3 contains 12 residues. In germline, CDR1 is DFQATT, CDR2 SNEGSKA (reference sequence). The V gene lost 3 bases and the J gene lost 6 bases, with 11 bases spanning the gap. The CDR3 DNA reads TGCAGTGCTAGTGCCCAGGTGGATGGCTACACCTTC. It translates to CSASAQVDGYTF.

The sample holds many counts of this clonotype. V is TRBV18 and J is TRBJ2-7; tentative D call: TRBD1 (6 bases). The V gene's germline CDR1 is KGHSH and CDR2 LQKENI. V lost 0 bases and J lost 6, with 21 bases in between. This CDR3 contains 17 residues. CDR3 protein: CASSPPGVEQGISEQYF. CDR3 sequence (DNA): TGTGCCAGCTCACCACCCGGAGTAGAACAGGGTATCTCCGAGCAGTACTTC. The complete variable domain, with remaining parts taken from reference TRBV18 and TRBJ2-7, reads NAGVMQNPRHLVRRRGQEARLRCSPMKGHSHVYWYRQLPEEGLKFMVYLQKENIIDESGMPKERFSAEFPKEGPSILRIQQVVRGDSAAYFCASSPPGVEQGISEQYFGPGTRLTVT.

The chain uses TRBV7-2 and TRBJ2-3; D perhaps matches TRBD2 (5 bases). V was shortened by 4 bases and J by 5 bases, with 16 bases between the two germline ends. The CDR3 contains 15 residues. Germline assignment: CDR1 SGHTA and CDR2 FQGNSA. CDR3 region: CASSSPLDGVDTQYF. The CDR3 DNA reads as TGTGCCAGCAGCTCCCCGCTGGACGGGGTAGATACGCAGTATTTT.

As regards this clonotype: Compared with germline, one end of the junction differs, possibly owing to a read error. This chain uses TRBV27 with TRBJ2-1; no clear D gene. The CDR3 contains 15 residues. Looked up from germline, CDR1 is MNHEY and CDR2 is SMNVEV (reference sequence). The CDR3 DNA sequence: TGTGTCAGCAGTTTATCGGAGCTGTCCTACAATGAGCAGTTCTTC. It translates to CVSSLSELSYNEQFF.

This sequence joins TRBV4-3 and TRBJ1-4; 8 nucleotides align to TRBD1. J lost 5 bases, V lost 3 bases, and 2 bases had no gene match. Germline assignment: CDR1 LGHNA and CDR2 YSLEER. The CDR3 loop spans 14 amino acids. The CDR3 sequence is CASSHGQGNEKLFF. The CDR3 nucleotides read TGCGCCAGCAGCCATGGACAGGGAAATGAAAAACTGTTTTTT.

This sequence joins TRBV9 and TRBJ1-3; D is uncertain. The CDR3 is made up of 15 amino acids. Deletions cut 7 bases from V and 4 bases from J, with 18 bases between. Germline V gene lookup returns CDR1 SGDLS and CDR2 YYNGEE. This CDR3 is CASAPAAGRGNTIYF. For the CDR3, the DNA is TGTGCCAGCGCCCCCGCCGCCGGGCGGGGAAACACCATATATTTT.

The chain recombines TRBV5-1 with TRBJ1-1, with 7 bases fitting TRBD1. The CDR3 has 14 amino acids. The junction had 6 bases not matched to a gene; V was cut back by 4 bases and J by 3 bases. Germline V CDR1 and CDR2: SGHRS, YFSETQ. Here the CDR3 reads CASSEQGWDTEAFF. The CDR3 bases are TGCGCCAGCAGCGAACAGGGGTGGGACACTGAAGCTTTCTTT.

A remark on this clonotype: One junction end does not reproduce the germline sequence, and a read error may be involved. The V call is TRBV20-1, the J call TRBJ2-2, with D perhaps assigned TRBD1 or TRBD2 (7 bases each). Germline CDR1 and CDR2: DFQATT and SNEGSKA (reference sequence). This CDR3 is built from 13 residues. The CDR3 DNA reads TGCAGTGCCATACAGGGGCTGGGCGGGGGGCTGTTTTTT. Its translation is CSAIQGLGGGLFF.

In regard to this clonotype: Since a much larger clone is just one base distant, this may be a read error. V and J are TRBV20-1 and TRBJ2-7; D tentatively fits TRBD1 or TRBD2 (5 bases each). V was cut by 6 bases and J by 4 bases, with 10 bases left in between. The CDR3 sequence is 11 residues long. Germline V gene data show CDR1 as DFQATT and CDR2 as SNEGSKA (reference sequence). CDR3 residues: CSANGAYEQYF. In DNA form, the CDR3 reads TGCAGTGCCAACGGGGCGTACGAGCAGTACTTC.

V usage is TRBV5-1 and J usage is TRBJ2-1; D unresolved. Germline V gives CDR1 SGHRS, CDR2 YFSETQ. The CDR3 sequence is 16 residues long. Trimming took 4 bases from V and 0 from J, leaving 14 bases between them. The CDR3: CASSLSWFGSYNEQFF. CDR3 DNA sequence: TGCGCCAGCAGCCTAAGCTGGTTTGGCTCCTACAATGAGCAGTTCTTC.

A few counts support this clonotype. This chain links TRBV29-1 with TRBJ2-3; 10 bases agree with TRBD2. J gave up 5 bases and V 6 bases, and 14 bases lay outside the gene matches. Germline lookup yields CDR1 SQVTM and CDR2 ANQGSEA. The CDR3 is 16 amino acids. CDR3 DNA sequence: TGCAGCGTGGCCCTAGCGGGGGCCCCGTTAAGAGATACGCAGTATTTT. Its translation: CSVALAGAPLRDTQYF.

This clonotype has just a few counts. This chain joins TRBV14 and TRBJ2-3; 11 bases agree with TRBD2. J was trimmed by 6 bases and V by 0 bases; bases with no gene match: 2. The germline CDR1 and CDR2 sequences are SGHDN and FVKESK. The CDR3 consists of 15 residues. CDR3 loop: CASSQEWTSGDTQYF. For the CDR3, the DNA is TGTGCCAGCAGCCAAGAATGGACTAGCGGGGATACGCAGTATTTT.

A word on this clonotype: Just one base apart from a much larger clone, this may be a read error. The CDR3 is CASNFGGINTEAFF. The CDR3, as DNA: TGTGCCAGCAATTTCGGGGGAATTAACACTGAAGCTTTCTTT. V is TRBV2 and J is TRBJ1-1; a possible D gene is TRBD1 (5 bases). CDR1 and CDR2 (germline): SNHLY, FYNNEI. The CDR3 covers 14 residues. With 7 bases removed from V and 2 bases from J, the gap between germline ends came to 14 bases. Using reference TRBV2 and TRBJ1-1 for the parts outside the CDR3, the full variable domain is EPEVTQTPSHQVTQMGQEVILRCVPISNHLYFYWYRQILGQKVEFLVSFYNNEISEKSEIFDDQFSVERPDGSNFTLKIRSTKLEDSAMYFCASNFGGINTEAFFGQGTRLTVV.

The chain carries TRBV2 and TRBJ1-3, with 7 bases matching TRBD1. J lost 3 bases, V lost 10 bases, and 9 bases had no gene match. The CDR3 consists of 14 residues. Germline V gene lookup returns CDR1 SNHLY and CDR2 FYNNEI. The CDR3 reads CANKIQGYGNTIYF. The CDR3 DNA follows: TGTGCCAACAAGATACAGGGGTATGGAAACACCATATATTTT.

There are a few counts of this clonotype. The CDR3, as DNA: TGTGCCAGCAGTTACCGGGTGAGCTCCTACGAGCAGTACTTC. This sequence encodes CASSYRVSSYEQYF. V and J are TRBV6-5 and TRBJ2-7, with D unresolved. V gave up 2 bases and J gave up 0 bases, with 8 bases separating them. Germline-derived CDR1 and CDR2 are MNHEY and SVGAGI. This CDR3 spans 14 amino acids.

V gene TRBV9 combines with J gene TRBJ2-3; TRBD2 matches at 10 bases. CDR1 is SGDLS, CDR2 YYNGEE, per germline. The V gene end was trimmed by 3 bases and the J gene end by 7 bases; junction bases not matched to a gene: 14. This CDR3 is built from 17 residues. The CDR3 is CASSANLGLAVDHTQYF. Here the CDR3 DNA reads TGTGCCAGCAGCGCGAATCTCGGACTAGCGGTTGATCATACGCAGTATTTT.

The chain is built from TRBV19 and TRBJ1-1, with D hard to call. Germline CDR1 and CDR2: LNHDA and SQIVND (reference sequence). V was pared by 9 bases and J by 1 base, with 3 bases between. The CDR3 loop spans 10 amino acids. The CDR3, as DNA: TGTGCCAGCGCGAACACTGAAGCTTTCTTT. This gives the protein CASANTEAFF.